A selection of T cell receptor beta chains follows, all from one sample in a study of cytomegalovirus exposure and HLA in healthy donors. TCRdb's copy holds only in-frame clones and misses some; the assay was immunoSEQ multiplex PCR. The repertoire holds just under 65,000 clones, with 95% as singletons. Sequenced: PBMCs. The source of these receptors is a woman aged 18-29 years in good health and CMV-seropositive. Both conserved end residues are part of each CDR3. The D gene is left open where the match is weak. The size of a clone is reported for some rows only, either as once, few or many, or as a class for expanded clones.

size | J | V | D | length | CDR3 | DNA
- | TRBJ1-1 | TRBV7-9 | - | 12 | CASSWGETEAFF | TGTGCCAGCAGCTGGGGGGAGACTGAAGCTTTCTTT
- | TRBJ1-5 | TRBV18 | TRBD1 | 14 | CASSLRDSNQPQHF | TGTGCCAGCTCGCTCCGGGACAGTAATCAGCCCCAGCATTTT
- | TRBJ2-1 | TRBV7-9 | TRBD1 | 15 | CASSFWDRSRFEQFF | TGTGCCAGCAGCTTTTGGGACAGATCACGGTTTGAGCAGTTCTTC
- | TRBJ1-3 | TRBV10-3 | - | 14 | CAISGDKSGNTIYF | TGTGCCATCAGTGGGGACAAATCTGGAAACACCATATATTTT
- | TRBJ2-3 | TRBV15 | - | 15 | CATGARSASTDTQYF | TGTGCCACCGGGGCTCGGAGCGCTAGCACAGATACGCAGTATTTT
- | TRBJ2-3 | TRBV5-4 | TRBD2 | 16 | CASRGTSGSGADTQYF | TGTGCCAGCAGGGGGACTAGCGGGAGTGGGGCAGATACGCAGTATTTT
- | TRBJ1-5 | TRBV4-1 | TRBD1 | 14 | CASSRTGEGQPQHF | TGCGCCAGCAGCCGCACAGGGGAAGGACAGCCCCAGCATTTT
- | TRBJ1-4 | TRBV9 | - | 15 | CASSASWGLNEKLFF | TGTGCCAGCAGCGCCTCGTGGGGCCTTAATGAAAAACTGTTTTTT
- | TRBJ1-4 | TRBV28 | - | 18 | CASSLEGIMGTLARKLFF | TGTGCCAGCAGTTTAGAGGGGATTATGGGGACTCTCGCGAGAAAACTGTTTTTT
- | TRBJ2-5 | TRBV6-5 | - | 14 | CASSYSGPQETQYF | TGTGCCAGCAGTTACAGTGGGCCACAAGAGACCCAGTACTTC
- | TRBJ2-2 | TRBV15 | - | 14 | CATSRVTATGELFF | TGTGCCACCAGCAGAGTTACAGCAACCGGGGAGCTGTTTTTT
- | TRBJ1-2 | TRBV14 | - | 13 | CASSHRGTNGYTF | TGTGCCAGCAGCCACCGGGGGACGAATGGCTACACCTTC
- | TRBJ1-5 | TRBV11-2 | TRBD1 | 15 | CASSLRGQGNQPQHF | TGTGCCAGCAGCTTGAGGGGACAGGGCAATCAGCCCCAGCATTTT
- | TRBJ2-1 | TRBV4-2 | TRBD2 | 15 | CASSSTSGVVNEQFF | TGTGCCAGCAGCTCAACTAGCGGGGTCGTCAATGAGCAGTTCTTC
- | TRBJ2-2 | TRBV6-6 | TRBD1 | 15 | CASSYEGTGAGELFF | TGTGCCAGCAGTTACGAAGGGACAGGGGCTGGAGAGCTGTTTTTT
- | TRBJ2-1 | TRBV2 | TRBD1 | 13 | CATRGTGLNEQFF | TGTGCCACACGAGGGACAGGACTCAATGAGCAGTTCTTC
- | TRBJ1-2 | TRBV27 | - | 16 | CASSPLGARAVYGYTF | TGTGCCAGCAGTCCCCTGGGGGCCAGGGCTGTATATGGCTACACCTTC
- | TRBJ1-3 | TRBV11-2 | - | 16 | CASSLAGRGIGNTIYF | TGTGCCAGCAGCTTAGCAGGGCGGGGAATTGGAAACACCATATATTTT
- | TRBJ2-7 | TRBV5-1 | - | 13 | CASSFTDSYEQYF | TGCGCCAGCAGCTTTACAGATTCCTACGAGCAGTACTTC
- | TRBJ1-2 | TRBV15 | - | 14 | CATSRDTNLYGYTF | TGTGCCACCAGCAGGGATACTAACCTCTATGGCTACACCTTC
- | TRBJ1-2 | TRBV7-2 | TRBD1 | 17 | CASSLEGTGVPIYGYTF | TGTGCCAGCAGCTTAGAGGGGACAGGGGTCCCGATCTATGGCTACACCTTC
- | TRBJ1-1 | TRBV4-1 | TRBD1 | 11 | CAIQGDTEAFF | TGCGCCATACAGGGGGACACTGAAGCTTTCTTT
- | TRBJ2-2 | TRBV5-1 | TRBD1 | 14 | CASSLGQGTGELFF | TGCGCCAGCAGCCTAGGACAGGGGACCGGGGAGCTGTTTTTT
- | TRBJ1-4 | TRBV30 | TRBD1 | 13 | CAWDRGESEKLFF | TGTGCCTGGGACAGGGGTGAGAGTGAAAAACTGTTTTTT
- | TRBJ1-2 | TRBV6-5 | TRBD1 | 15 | CASSPGTVRGLGYTF | TGTGCCAGCAGTCCTGGGACAGTTCGGGGGTTGGGCTACACCTTC
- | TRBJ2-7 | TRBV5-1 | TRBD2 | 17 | CASSMGLAGGSRYEQYF | TGCGCCAGCAGCATGGGACTAGCGGGGGGGTCACGCTACGAGCAGTACTTC
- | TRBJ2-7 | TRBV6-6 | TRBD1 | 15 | CASSYPRDSNYEQYF | TGTGCCAGCAGTTACCCCCGGGACAGCAATTACGAGCAGTACTTC
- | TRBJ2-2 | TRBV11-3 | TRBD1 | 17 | CASSSAVGTENTGELFF | TGTGCCAGCAGCTCCGCTGTAGGGACAGAGAACACCGGGGAGCTGTTTTTT
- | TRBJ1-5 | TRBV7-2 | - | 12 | CASARASQPQHF | TGTGCCAGCGCCAGGGCAAGTCAGCCCCAGCATTTT
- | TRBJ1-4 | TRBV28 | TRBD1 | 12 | CASNTGGGKLFF | TGTGCCAGCAACACAGGGGGCGGAAAACTGTTTTTT
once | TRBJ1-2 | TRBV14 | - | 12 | CASSQGREGYTF | TGTGCCAGCAGCCAAGGGCGGGAAGGCTACACCTTC
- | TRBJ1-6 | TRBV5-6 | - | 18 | CASSSHRPMSSYNSPLHF | TGTGCCAGCAGCTCCCACAGACCGATGAGCTCCTATAATTCACCCCTCCACTTT
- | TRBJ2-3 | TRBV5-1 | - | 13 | CASSLEQGGSQYF | TGCGCCAGCAGCTTGGAGCAGGGAGGTTCGCAGTATTTT
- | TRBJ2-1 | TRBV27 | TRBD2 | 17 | CASSSSIGTSLYNEQFF | TGTGCCAGCAGTTCATCCATCGGGACTAGCCTCTACAATGAGCAGTTCTTC
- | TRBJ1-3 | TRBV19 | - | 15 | CASSPGHFSGNTIYF | TGTGCCAGTAGTCCCGGACATTTCTCTGGAAACACCATATATTTT
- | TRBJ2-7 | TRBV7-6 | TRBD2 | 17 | CASSLEAGGRVCYEQYF | TGTGCCAGCAGCTTAGAGGCGGGGGGCAGGGTGTGCTACGAGCAGTACTTC
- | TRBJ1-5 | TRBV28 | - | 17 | CASSLLPQVHSNQPQHF | TGTGCCAGCAGTTTGCTGCCCCAGGTGCATAGCAATCAGCCCCAGCATTTT
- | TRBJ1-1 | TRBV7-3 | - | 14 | CASHSGVANTEAFF | TGTGCCAGCCACTCGGGGGTGGCGAACACTGAAGCTTTCTTT
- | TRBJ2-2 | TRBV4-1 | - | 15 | CASSPRSGNTGELFF | TGCGCCAGCAGCCCACGATCGGGGAACACCGGGGAGCTGTTTTTT
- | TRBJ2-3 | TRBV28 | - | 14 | CASSLADSTDTQYF | TGTGCCAGCAGTTTGGCGGATAGCACAGATACGCAGTATTTT
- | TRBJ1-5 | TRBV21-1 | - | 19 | CASPSWTGPFSYSNQPQHF | TGTGCCAGCCCGTCGTGGACAGGGCCCTTCTCGTATAGCAATCAGCCCCAGCATTTT
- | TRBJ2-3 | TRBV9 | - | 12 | CASSPRLDTQYF | TGTGCCAGCAGCCCTAGATTGGATACGCAGTATTTT
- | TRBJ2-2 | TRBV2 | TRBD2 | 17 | CASSYGVVAGSTGELFF | TGTGCCAGCAGTTACGGGGTAGTAGCGGGGTCGACCGGGGAGCTGTTTTTT
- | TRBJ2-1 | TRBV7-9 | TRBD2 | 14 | CASGGGGSYNEQFF | TGTGCCAGCGGCGGCGGGGGCTCCTACAATGAGCAGTTCTTC
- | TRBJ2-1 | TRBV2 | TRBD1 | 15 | CASRPGTGDGNEQFF | TGTGCCAGCAGACCCGGGACAGGGGACGGAAATGAGCAGTTCTTC
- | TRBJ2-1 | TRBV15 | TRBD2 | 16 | CATSRDSGTKSNEQFF | TGTGCCACCAGCAGAGACTCCGGGACTAAAAGCAATGAGCAGTTCTTC